This TCR beta chain came from a study of T cell changes during pregnancy in multiple sclerosis. Only one count was recorded for this clone. The table came from immunoSEQ multiplex PCR; TCRdb's copy has only in-frame clones and leaves some out. The sample carries tens of thousands of clones, roughly 90% recorded once. The CDR3 spans 16 residues. The ends lost 2 bases at V and 7 bases at J; junction bases unmatched: 9. Looked up from germline, CDR1 is SGHTA and CDR2 is FQGNSA. The TCR comes from a female donor in good health, enrolled as a control in a pregnancy study. The chain links TRBV7-2 to TRBJ2-1; 9 positions match TRBD2. The sequences come from peripheral blood, collected in the first trimester of pregnancy. CDR3 in amino acids: CASSLWPSGTSNEQFF. The CDR3 DNA sequence: TGTGCCAGCAGCTTATGGCCTAGCGGGACTTCGAATGAGCAGTTCTTC. The full variable domain, rest sourced from reference TRBV7-2 and TRBJ2-1, is GAGVSQSPSNKVTEKGKDVELRCDPISGHTALYWYRQSLGQGLEFLIYFQGNSAPDKSGLPSDRFSAERTGGSVSTLTIQRTQQEDSAVYLCASSLWPSGTSNEQFFGPGTRLTVL.